This TCR beta chain is from a study of beta chain features in type 1 diabetes. As for this clone: Antigen specificity is unknown.

Since all of the isolated RNA was reverse transcribed, expressed TCRB transcripts were what got sequenced. Only in-frame clones appear in the TCRdb table, and some are missing; sequencing was by immunoSEQ multiplex PCR. Of a few hundred thousand clones listed, approximately 13% are singletons. Study-level points and caveats: A potential PCR bias toward shorter templates would be equal in patient and control samples. VDJ junctions sequenced from type 1 diabetes patients showed fewer insertions and more deletions. The naive, central memory and Treg TCRB repertoires of patients appeared to be more similar to one another than those of healthy donors.

Sequences were obtained from naive CD4+ T cells from blood. The source of this sequence is a man aged 30 to 39 in good health.

This CDR3 is CASSVDSAGWEQYF. The CDR3 nucleotides read TGTGCCAGCAGCGTAGATAGCGCGGGCTGGGAGCAGTACTTC. The chain carries TRBV9 and TRBJ2-7, with a possible D match to TRBD2 (5 bases). Trimming left V 0 bases short and J 7 bases short, with 14 bases between. The CDR3 totals 14 residues. Germline assignment: CDR1 SGDLS and CDR2 YYNGEE. Together with reference TRBV9 and TRBJ2-7, the CDR3 gives the full variable domain: DSGVTQTPKHLITATGQRVTLRCSPRSGDLSVYWYQQSLDQGLQFLIQYYNGEERAKGNILERFSAQQFPDLHSELNLSSLELGDSALYFCASSVDSAGWEQYFGPGTRLTVT.